This entry concerns a single TCR beta chain. In the original processing: Reference gene primer amplification gave nucleated cell count estimates. Sequenced by immunoSEQ multiplex PCR; TCRdb stores in-frame clones only, minus some. The V and J calls and clone size are taken from that table; D and trimming were inferred from the DNA. Of about 64,000 clones detected, roughly 93% appear once; the ten largest clones hold approximately 1.5%. This entry is derived from a study of blood T cell repertoires in COVID-19. The V end lost 0 bases, the J end lost 0 bases, and 9 bases lay between the germline ends. CDR1 is MNHEY and CDR2 is SVGAGI in the germline V gene. This CDR3 contains 16 residues.

This clonotype was obtained from a human donor in a cohort sampled during active COVID-19. J is TRBJ1-3 and V is TRBV6-5; no firm D call. Sample: peripheral blood. Here the CDR3 reads CASSYSQQSSGNTIYF. The CDR3 DNA reads as TGTGCCAGCAGTTACTCGCAACAGTCCTCTGGAAACACCATATATTTT.